This T cell receptor beta chain was captured by sequencing in a study of graft-versus-host responses after intestinal transplantation. On the study more broadly: All recipients were transplanted with multivisceral, liver-intestinal, or isolated intestinal grafts. The recipients all started with anti-thymocyte globulin induction and then took tacrolimus and steroids for about 3 years. Study observations and caveats: GvH clones detected in recipient marrow included some appearing first in ileum or blood. HvG clone declines early post-transplant were associated with peak circulating GvH levels.

Trimming pared 2 bases from V and 6 bases from J, leaving 11 bases between. From germline, CDR1 is LNHDA and CDR2 SQIVND (reference sequence). This CDR3 comprises 15 residues. Worth noting for this clone: Its antigen is unknown.

TCRdb keeps only in-frame clones here, not all; method: immunoSEQ multiplex PCR. This table holds tens of thousands of clones, approximately 93% found once. The sample here was PBMCs, taken 156 days after intestinal transplant. This clonotype was obtained from a human patient who received an intestinal transplant, so some T cells may come from the graft donor. The chain carries TRBV19 and TRBJ1-6, with D uncertain. CDR3: CASSINGLINSPLHF. The CDR3 DNA is TGTGCCAGTAGTATAAATGGGCTGATTAATTCACCCCTCCACTTT.